Each of the 2 T cell receptor beta chains below was sequenced from the same sample in a study of chemoradiotherapy in HPV16-positive cancers. Profiling relied on immunoSEQ multiplex PCR, and the TCRdb table lists in-frame clones only, not all of them. Of some 10,000 clones in the sample, about 89% are singletons; the top ten hold roughly an eighth. This specimen was blood, taken from a patient who underwent chemoradiotherapy. The origin of the receptors is a human donor with HPV-associated anogenital cancer.

This chain connects TRBV4-2 to TRBJ2-5; 13 bases line up with TRBD2. The CDR3 runs 16 residues. V lost 4 bases and J lost 5; bases outside the gene matches: 7. CDR1 and CDR2 from the germline V gene are LGHNA and YNFKEQ. CDR3 sequence (DNA): TGTGCCAGCAGCCTAACTAGCGGGGGGGCTCGGGAGACCCAGTACTTC. This encodes CASSLTSGGARETQYF.

The rearrangement links TRBV9 to TRBJ2-5, with TRBD2 identical over 11 bases. Unmatched junction bases numbered 7, after V lost 2 bases and J lost 4 bases. The CDR3 is 16 amino acids. CDR1 and CDR2 from the germline V gene are SGDLS and YYNGEE. CDR3: CASSVGSGGGGETQYF. CDR3 in DNA: TGTGCCAGCAGCGTTGGTAGCGGGGGGGGTGGAGAGACCCAGTACTTC.